The clone carrying this TCR beta chain was seen a single time. No antigen is known for it. The sample originates from a study of neurological immune-mediated disorders. Study-level results: No CDR3 amino acid sequences were shared by expanded clones across subjects, suggesting private repertoires in all groups.

Stated time point: technical triplicate 3. Preparation of the unsorted libraries drew on 2 million PBMCs stored at -80 C. The cDNA was synthesized by means of template-switch 5'RACE, which was carried out with 10-nucleotide random UMIs. One entry per CDR3 protein results from TCRdb running MiXCR on the 5' RACE reads. The sample consists of approximately 40,000 distinct CDR3 sequences, 20% to 25% of them appearing once. The material sequenced was PBMCs. This TCR was recovered from a man aged 55-75 years with HTLV-1-associated myelopathy (HAM/TSP).

The CDR3: CSAREKGVWEKLFF. In nucleotides, the CDR3 is TGCAGTGCTAGAGAAAAGGGGGTTTGGGAAAAACTGTTTTTT. V usage is TRBV20-1 and J usage is TRBJ1-4, with D maybe TRBD1 (6 bases). V was cut by 0 bases and J by 8 bases, with 13 bases left in between. CDR3 length: 14 amino acids. Germline CDR1 and CDR2: DFQATT and SNEGSKA (reference sequence).